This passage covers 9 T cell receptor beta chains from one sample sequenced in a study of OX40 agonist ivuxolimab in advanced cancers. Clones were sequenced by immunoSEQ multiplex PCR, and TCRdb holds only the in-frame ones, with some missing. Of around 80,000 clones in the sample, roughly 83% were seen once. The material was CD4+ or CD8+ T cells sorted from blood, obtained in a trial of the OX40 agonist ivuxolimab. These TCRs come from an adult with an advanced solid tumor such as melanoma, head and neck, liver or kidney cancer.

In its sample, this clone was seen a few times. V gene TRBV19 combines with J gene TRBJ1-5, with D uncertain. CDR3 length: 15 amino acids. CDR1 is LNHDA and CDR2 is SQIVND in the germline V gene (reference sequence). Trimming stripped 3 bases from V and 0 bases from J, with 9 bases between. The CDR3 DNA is TGTGCCAGTAGTATCCTCACGCATAGCAATCAGCCCCAGCATTTT. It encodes CASSILTHSNQPQHF.

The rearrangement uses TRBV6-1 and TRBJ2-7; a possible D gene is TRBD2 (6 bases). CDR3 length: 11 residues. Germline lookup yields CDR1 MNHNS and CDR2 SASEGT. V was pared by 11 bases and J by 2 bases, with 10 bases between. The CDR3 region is CAGGVPYEQYF. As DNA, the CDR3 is TGTGCCGGAGGGGTGCCCTACGAGCAGTACTTC.

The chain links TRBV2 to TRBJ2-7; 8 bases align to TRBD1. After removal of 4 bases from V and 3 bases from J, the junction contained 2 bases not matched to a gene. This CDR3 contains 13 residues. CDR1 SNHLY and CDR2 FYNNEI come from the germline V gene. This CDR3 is CASSVTGGYEQYF. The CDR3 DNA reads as TGTGCCAGCAGTGTAACAGGGGGCTACGAGCAGTACTTC.

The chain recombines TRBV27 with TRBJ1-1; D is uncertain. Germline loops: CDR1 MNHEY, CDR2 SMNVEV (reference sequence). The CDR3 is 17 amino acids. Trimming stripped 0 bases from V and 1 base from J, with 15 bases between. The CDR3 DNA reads TGTGCCAGCAGTTTATCGTCGGGCGCAGGAGGGAACACTGAAGCTTTCTTT. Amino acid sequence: CASSLSSGAGGNTEAFF.

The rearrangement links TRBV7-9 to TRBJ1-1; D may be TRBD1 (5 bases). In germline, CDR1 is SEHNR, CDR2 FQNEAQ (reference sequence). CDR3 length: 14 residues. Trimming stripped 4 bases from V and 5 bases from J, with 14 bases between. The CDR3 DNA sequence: TGTGCCAGCAGCTACGACAGCCGTGGAACTGAAGCTTTCTTT. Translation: CASSYDSRGTEAFF.

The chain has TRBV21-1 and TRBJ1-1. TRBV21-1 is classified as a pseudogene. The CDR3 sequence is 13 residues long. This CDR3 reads CASSIRENTEAFF. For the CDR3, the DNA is TGTGCCAGCAGCATAAGAGAGAACACTGAAGCTTTCTTT.

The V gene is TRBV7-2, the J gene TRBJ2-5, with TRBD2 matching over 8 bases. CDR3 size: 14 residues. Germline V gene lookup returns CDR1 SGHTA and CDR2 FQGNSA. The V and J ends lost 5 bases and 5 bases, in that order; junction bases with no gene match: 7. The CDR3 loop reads CASSRSGSGETQYF. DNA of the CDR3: TGTGCCAGCAGCCGAAGCGGGAGTGGTGAGACCCAGTACTTC.

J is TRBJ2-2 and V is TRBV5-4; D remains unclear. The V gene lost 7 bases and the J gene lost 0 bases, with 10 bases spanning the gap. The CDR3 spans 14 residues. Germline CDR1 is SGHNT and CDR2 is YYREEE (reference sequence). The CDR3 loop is CASGEWTNTGELFF. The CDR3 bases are TGTGCCAGCGGCGAGTGGACGAACACCGGGGAGCTGTTTTTT.

CDR3 loop: CASSPGPQGKFF. The CDR3 DNA reads TGTGCCAGCTCCCCCGGGCCCCAAGGGAAATTCTTC. This chain joins TRBV18 and TRBJ2-1; no reliable D call. With 6 bases removed from V and 16 bases from J, the gap between germline ends came to 19 bases. The CDR3 extends over 12 amino acids. Looked up from germline, CDR1 is KGHSH and CDR2 is LQKENI.